This TCR beta chain is drawn from a study of cytomegalovirus exposure and HLA in healthy donors. 60 Vbeta and 13 Jbeta primers were used in PCR. Data came from immunoSEQ multiplex PCR; TCRdb stores just in-frame clones and leaves some out. The sample contains about 160,000 clones, around four fifths of which appear only once. This clone was detected once. The TCR originated in a woman aged 45-60 years in good health and CMV-seronegative. Sequenced material: PBMCs.

The CDR3 reads CASSLASVGGYEQFF. The CDR3 DNA reads TGTGCCAGCAGCTTAGCGTCGGTGGGAGGGTATGAGCAGTTCTTC. This chain uses TRBV7-9 with TRBJ2-1, with 7 bases aligning to TRBD2. The V gene's germline CDR1 is SEHNR and CDR2 FQNEAQ (reference sequence). CDR3 length: 15 residues. J gave up 8 bases and V 0 bases, and 7 bases lay outside the gene matches.